These 5 T cell receptor beta chains originate from one sample sequenced in a study of T cells in localized non-small cell lung cancer (dated by TCRdb to 2019 to 2021). The library was produced with the immunoSEQ multiplex PCR assay. TCRdb holds this immuneACCESS table with in-frame rearrangements only. Some clones are missing; in checked studies, unresolved V genes explain under half, and the rest has no known cause. The sample table contains roughly 30,000 clones; only one count was recorded for roughly 86% of them. The ten largest clones add up to 3.5% to 5% of the sample. The material sequenced was peripheral blood, taken before any cancer treatment. The receptor source for this set is a woman aged 40-69 years with stage I lung adenocarcinoma.

This clone occurred once. One end of the junction varies from germline; a read error may be responsible. V usage is TRBV5-6 and J usage is TRBJ2-4; 7 bases fit TRBD1. Germline lookup yields CDR1 SGHDT and CDR2 YYEEEE. The CDR3 is made up of 18 amino acids. CDR3 sequence: CASSLNLLGTVGPNLQYF. Written as DNA, the CDR3 is TGTGCCAGCAGCTTGAACCTACTCGGGACAGTGGGTCCAAACCTTCAGTACTTC.

The rearrangement joins TRBV5-4 to TRBJ1-2; a weak D match, TRBD1 (6 bases). V gave up 0 bases and J gave up 2 bases, with 17 bases separating them. Germline V lookup: CDR1 SGHNT, CDR2 YYREEE (reference sequence). The CDR3 spans 17 residues. CDR3 sequence: CASSLVGLQGPNYGYTF. In DNA form, the CDR3 reads TGTGCCAGCAGCTTGGTGGGCCTACAGGGCCCCAACTATGGCTACACCTTC.

The chain employs TRBV29-1 and TRBJ1-5; no clear D gene. With 4 bases removed from V and 3 bases from J, the gap between germline ends came to 10 bases. Germline V CDR1 and CDR2: SQVTM, ANQGSEA. CDR3 length: 13 residues. The DNA of the CDR3 is TGCAGCGTTGTGTCAGGTTTCAATCAGCCCCAGCATTTT. Amino acids: CSVVSGFNQPQHF.

In this sample, this clone turned up a few times. The gene calls are TRBV4-3 and TRBJ1-4; TRBD1 agrees at 9 bases. Germline V gene lookup returns CDR1 LGHNA and CDR2 YSLEER. The CDR3 consists of 17 residues. After removal of 2 bases from V and 4 bases from J, the junction contained 8 bases not matched to a gene. Written as DNA, the CDR3 is TGCGCCAGCAGCCAATATCCACAGGGGGCGAGTAATGAAAAACTGTTTTTT. Translating it yields CASSQYPQGASNEKLFF.

The CDR3 loop reads CASSLTRTGVSDTQYF. CDR3 nucleotides: TGTGCCAGCAGCTTAACCCGAACAGGGGTGTCAGATACGCAGTATTTT. The chain couples TRBV7-3 to TRBJ2-3; 7 bases are a match to TRBD1. The CDR3 is made up of 16 amino acids. V lost 0 bases and J lost 4; bases outside the gene matches: 7. Germline lookup yields CDR1 SGHTA and CDR2 FQGTGA.